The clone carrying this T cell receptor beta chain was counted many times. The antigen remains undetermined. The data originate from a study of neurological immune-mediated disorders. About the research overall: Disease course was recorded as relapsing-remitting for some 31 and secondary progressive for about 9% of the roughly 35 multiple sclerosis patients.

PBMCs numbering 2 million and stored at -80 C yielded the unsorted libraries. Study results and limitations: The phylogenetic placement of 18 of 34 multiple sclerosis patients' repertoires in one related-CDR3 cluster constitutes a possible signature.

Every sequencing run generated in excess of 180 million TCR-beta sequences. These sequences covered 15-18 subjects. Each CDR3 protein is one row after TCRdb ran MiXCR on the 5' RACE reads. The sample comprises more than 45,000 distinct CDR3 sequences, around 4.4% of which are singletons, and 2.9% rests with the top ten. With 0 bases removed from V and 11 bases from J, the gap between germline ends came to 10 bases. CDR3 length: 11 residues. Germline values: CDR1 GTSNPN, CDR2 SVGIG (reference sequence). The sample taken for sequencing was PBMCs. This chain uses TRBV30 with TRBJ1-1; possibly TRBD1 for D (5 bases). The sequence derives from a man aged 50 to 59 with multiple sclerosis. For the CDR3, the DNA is TGTGCCTGGAGTGTCCCCGGGGCGGCTTTCTTT. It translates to CAWSVPGAAFF.